This T cell receptor beta chain was obtained from a study of blood T cell repertoires in COVID-19. Germline V gene sequence: CDR1 SGHTA, CDR2 FQGNSA. The V gene end was trimmed by 3 bases and the J gene end by 3 bases; junction bases not matched to a gene: 4. This CDR3 region has 14 residues. Only in-frame clones appear in the TCRdb table, and some are missing; sequencing was by immunoSEQ multiplex PCR. The profile covers some 250,000 clones, with 86% appearing a single time and approximately 2.1% taken by the ten largest. The receptor comes from a young man who had recovered from COVID-19. The chain links TRBV7-2 to TRBJ1-1, with TRBD1 matching over 7 bases. The sample taken for sequencing was peripheral blood. CDR3 DNA sequence: TGTGCCAGCAGCTTGGGGGGACAGCACACTGAAGCTTTCTTT. It yields the protein CASSLGGQHTEAFF. Filled out from reference TRBV7-2 and TRBJ1-1, the complete variable domain reads GAGVSQSPSNKVTEKGKDVELRCDPISGHTALYWYRQSLGQGLEFLIYFQGNSAPDKSGLPSDRFSAERTGGSVSTLTIQRTQQEDSAVYLCASSLGGQHTEAFFGQGTRLTVV.